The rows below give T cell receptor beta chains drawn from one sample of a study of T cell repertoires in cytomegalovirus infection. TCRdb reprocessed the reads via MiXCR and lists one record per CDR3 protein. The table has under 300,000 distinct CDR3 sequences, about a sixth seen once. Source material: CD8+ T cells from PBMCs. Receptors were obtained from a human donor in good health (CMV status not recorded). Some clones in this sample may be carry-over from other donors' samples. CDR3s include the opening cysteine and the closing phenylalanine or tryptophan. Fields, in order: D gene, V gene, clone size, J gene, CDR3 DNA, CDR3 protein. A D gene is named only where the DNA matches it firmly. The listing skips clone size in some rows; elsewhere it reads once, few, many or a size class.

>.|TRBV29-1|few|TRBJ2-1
TGCAGCGTTGCCCCAGTAAACAATGAGCAGTTCTTC
CSVAPVNNEQFF
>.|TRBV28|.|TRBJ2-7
TGTGCCAGCAGTTTTTCACAGGGTACCTACGAGCAGTACTTC
CASSFSQGTYEQYF
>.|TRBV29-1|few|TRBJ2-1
TGCAGCGCCCTCCTTGACGTGTACAATGAGCAGTTCTTC
CSALLDVYNEQFF
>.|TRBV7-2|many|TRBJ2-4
TGTGCCAGCAGCTCGCCCGTACTAGCCAAAAACATTCAGTACTTC
CASSSPVLAKNIQYF
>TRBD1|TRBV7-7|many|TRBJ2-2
TGTGCTAGCTCTACCGGGACAGGGCACACCGGGGAGCTGTTTTTT
CASSTGTGHTGELFF
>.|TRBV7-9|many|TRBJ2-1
TGTGCCAGCAGCTTAGGGACTACCTCTGACAATGAGCAGTTCTTC
CASSLGTTSDNEQFF
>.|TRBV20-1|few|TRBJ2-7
TGCAGTGCTAGAGATCTATCTTCAGCACCGTCCTACGAGCAGTACTTC
CSARDLSSAPSYEQYF
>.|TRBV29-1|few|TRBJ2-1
TGCAGCGTTGAAGATCCGATAGGACGTGAGGTGACTGAGCAGTTCTTC
CSVEDPIGREVTEQFF
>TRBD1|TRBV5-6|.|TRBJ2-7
TGTGCCAGCAGCTTATCAGGACAGGGCTTCTACGAGCAGTACTTC
CASSLSGQGFYEQYF
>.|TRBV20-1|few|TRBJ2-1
TGCAGTGCTAGACCCCGGGAGATAAGCTCCTACAATGAGCAGTTCTTC
CSARPREISSYNEQFF
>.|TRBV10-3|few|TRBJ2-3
TGTGCGATCGAGGACGACACAACAGATACGCAGTATTTT
CAIEDDTTDTQYF
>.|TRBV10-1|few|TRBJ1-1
TGCGCCAGCAGTTTCTACAAGAACACTGAAGCTTTCTTT
CASSFYKNTEAFF
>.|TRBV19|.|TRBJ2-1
TGTGCCAGTAACCAACTTAGGGACGGGCCAAACAATGAGCAGTTCTTC
CASNQLRDGPNNEQFF
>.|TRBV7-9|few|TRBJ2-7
TGTGCCAGCAGCATGACAGCGTACGAGCAGTACTTC
CASSMTAYEQYF
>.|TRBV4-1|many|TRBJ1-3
TGCGCCAGCAGCTACCCACCCCAGGGGTCAGCCATATATTTT
CASSYPPQGSAIYF
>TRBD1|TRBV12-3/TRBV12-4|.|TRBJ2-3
TGTGCCAGCAGTTTCCGGGACAGGGTGGATACGCAGTATTTT
CASSFRDRVDTQYF
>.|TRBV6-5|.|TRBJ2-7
TGTGCCAGCAGTTACCGACAGACCTCCTACGAGCAGTACTTC
CASSYRQTSYEQYF
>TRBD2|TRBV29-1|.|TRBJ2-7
TGCAGCGTCGAGAACCCGGGGGGAAACACCTACGAGCAGTACTTC
CSVENPGGNTYEQYF
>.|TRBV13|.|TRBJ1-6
TGTGCCAGCAGCTTAGGCCCGAGGAGCTCCTATAATTCACCCCTCCACTTT
CASSLGPRSSYNSPLHF
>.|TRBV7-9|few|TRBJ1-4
TGTGCCAGCAGCTTAGGACCAGATTTGGAACTGTTTTTT
CASSLGPDLELFF
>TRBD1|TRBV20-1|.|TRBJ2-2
TGCAGTGCAAGGGACAGGGAAAAAGGGACCGGGGAGCTGTTTTTT
CSARDREKGTGELFF
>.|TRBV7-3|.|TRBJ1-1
TGTGCCAGCAGCTTATCCGCAGGGGAGGGCTCTGAAGCTTTCTTT
CASSLSAGEGSEAFF
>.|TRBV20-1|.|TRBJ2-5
TGCAGTGCTAGAGATCGGGGGCACTTCCAAGAGACCCAGTACTTC
CSARDRGHFQETQYF
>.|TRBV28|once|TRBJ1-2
TGTGCCAGCAGTTTATACCCGCTTAAGGCTAACTATGGCTACACCTTC
CASSLYPLKANYGYTF
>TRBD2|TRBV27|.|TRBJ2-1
TGTGCCAGCAAAGTTAGCGGGTCCTACAATGAGCAGTTCTTC
CASKVSGSYNEQFF
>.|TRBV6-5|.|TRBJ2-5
TGTGCCAGCAGTTACTCGATTTCGGGGACCCAGTACTTC
CASSYSISGTQYF
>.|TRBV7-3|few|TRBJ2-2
TGTGCCAGCCAAGCGACGGACGACACCGGGGAGCTGTTTTTT
CASQATDDTGELFF
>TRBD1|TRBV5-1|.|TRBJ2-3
TGCGCCAGCAGCTGGACGGACAGGGGCGGGTCGGCAGATACGCAGTATTTT
CASSWTDRGGSADTQYF
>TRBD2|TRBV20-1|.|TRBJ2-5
TGCAGTGCTAGTAAATCGGGGGGGCCGGAGGAGACCCAGTACTTC
CSASKSGGPEETQYF
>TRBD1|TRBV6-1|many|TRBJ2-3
TGTGCCAGCAGCCTGCACAGGGGGATTTACACAGATACGCAGTATTTT
CASSLHRGIYTDTQYF
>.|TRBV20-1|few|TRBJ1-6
TGCAGTGCTATTGGCAGCTCCCTAGAGGGTTCACCCCTCCACTTT
CSAIGSSLEGSPLHF
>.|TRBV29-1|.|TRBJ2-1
TGCAGCGTCGGCACCTACAATGAGCAGTTCTTC
CSVGTYNEQFF
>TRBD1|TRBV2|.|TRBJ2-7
TGTGCCACGAGGGACAGGGGCTCCTACGAGCAGTACTTC
CATRDRGSYEQYF
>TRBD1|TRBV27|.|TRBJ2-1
TGTGCCAGCCGGACAGGGTTCAATGAGCAGTTCTTC
CASRTGFNEQFF
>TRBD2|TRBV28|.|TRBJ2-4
TGTGCCAGCAGTCCTAGCGGGGGGAGCATTCAGTACTTC
CASSPSGGSIQYF
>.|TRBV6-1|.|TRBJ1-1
TGTGCCAGCATTGATGGGACGGAAATGAACACTGAAGCTTTCTTT
CASIDGTEMNTEAFF
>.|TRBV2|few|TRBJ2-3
TGTGCCAGCAGTGCAATGATAGCAGATACGCAGTATTTT
CASSAMIADTQYF
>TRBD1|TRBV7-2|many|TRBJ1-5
TGTGCCAGCAGCTTATTTGGGGACAGGCCCCAGCATTTT
CASSLFGDRPQHF
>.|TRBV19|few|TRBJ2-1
TGTGCCAGTAGCCTCCAGGAGGGGAATGAGCAGTTCTTC
CASSLQEGNEQFF
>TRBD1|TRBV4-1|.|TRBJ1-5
TGCGCCAGCAGCCGGAACGACAGGGACGGTCAGCCCCAGCATTTT
CASSRNDRDGQPQHF
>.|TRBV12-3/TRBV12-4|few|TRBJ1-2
TGTGCCAGCAGGGGAACCGGGGCCCGACACGGCTACACCTTC
CASRGTGARHGYTF
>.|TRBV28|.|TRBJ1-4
TGTGCCAGCAGCTTCGCCCAGGGTCGACTGTTTTTT
CASSFAQGRLFF
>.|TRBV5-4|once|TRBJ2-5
TGTGCCAGCAGCTTGCCTTATGGGGGTGAGACCCAGTACTTC
CASSLPYGGETQYF
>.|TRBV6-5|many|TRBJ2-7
TGTGCCAGCAGGATCCGTAAGGGTCAGCGGTACGAGCAGTACTTC
CASRIRKGQRYEQYF
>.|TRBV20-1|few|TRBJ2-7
TGCAGTGCTCAGCCGAGGAGCTCCTACGAGCAGTACTTC
CSAQPRSSYEQYF
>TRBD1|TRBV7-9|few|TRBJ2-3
TGTGCCAGCAGCCCAGGACAGGGGGAAAGCACAGATACGCAGTATTTT
CASSPGQGESTDTQYF
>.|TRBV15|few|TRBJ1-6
TGTGCCACCAGCAGACGGCAAGAGAACGGAGATTCACCCCTCCACTTT
CATSRRQENGDSPLHF
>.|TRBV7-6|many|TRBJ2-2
TGTGCCAGCAGCTTGGACAGTAGCACCGGGGAGCTGTTTTTT
CASSLDSSTGELFF
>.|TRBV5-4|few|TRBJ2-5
TGTGCCAGCAGCCGAGGAACAGAGACCCAGTACTTC
CASSRGTETQYF
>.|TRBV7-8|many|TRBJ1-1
TGTGCCAGCAGCGGAGACGTGGGAGCTTTCTTT
CASSGDVGAFF